This T cell receptor beta chain was recovered during a study of CD8 T cell repertoires and HIV-1 epitope variants. Study context: Control wells had CMV/EBV/flu peptides, negative Ebola AY9, or no peptide. Autologous T cell-negative cells served as antigen-presenting cells in equal numbers.

Points on this clone: Its antigen is as yet unknown.

Some clones are missing from TCRdb's copy, which holds only in-frame ones; the method was immunoSEQ multiplex PCR. The table has around 2,200 clones, almost 65% seen once; the top ten hold 48%. This TCR came from a male donor with HIV. The sample consisted of cultured CD8+ T cells derived from PBMCs.

The CDR3 DNA follows: TGTGCCAGCAGCTCCGCCGGGATAGATCAAGAGACCCAGTACTTC. It is translated as CASSSAGIDQETQYF. The chain employs TRBV7-8 and TRBJ2-5; perhaps TRBD2 as D (5 bases). Germline CDR1 is SGHVS and CDR2 is FQNEAQ. Trimming took off 4 bases at V and 2 bases at J, with 14 bases between the two ends. This CDR3 has 15 amino acids. The full variable domain, in which reference TRBV7-8 and TRBJ2-5 provide the parts outside the CDR3, is GAGVSQSPRYKVAKRGQDVALRCDPISGHVSLFWYQQALGQGPEFLTYFQNEAQLDKSGLPSDRFFAERPEGSVSTLKIQRTQQEDSAVYLCASSSAGIDQETQYFGPGTRLLVL.